These 14 T cell receptor beta chains came from one sample sequenced in a study of CD8+CD57+ T cells in acquired aplastic anemia. Genomic DNA constituted the template upon which TCR beta VDJ and CDR3 profiling was performed. TCRdb reprocessed the reads via MiXCR and lists one record per CDR3 protein. The table records under 200,000 distinct CDR3 sequences, around 45% of them present only once. Sequenced sample: sorted CD4+, CD8+, or CD8+CD57+ T cells (not recorded which) from PBMCs. These receptors were taken from a human donor in good health.

In its sample, this clonotype was seen many times. This chain connects TRBV5-5 to TRBJ1-1; D unresolved. The CDR3 is made up of 13 amino acids. Per germline, CDR1 SGHKS and CDR2 YYEKEE (reference sequence). V lost 2 bases and J lost 5, with 10 bases in between. This chain's CDR3 is CASSLVGSTEAFF. For the CDR3, the DNA is TGTGCCAGCAGCTTAGTAGGGTCAACTGAAGCTTTCTTT.

In this sample, this clonotype turned up once. The V and J genes are TRBV7-8 and TRBJ1-1; possibly TRBD1 for D (5 bases). The V end was cut by 4 bases, the J end by 2 bases, with 11 bases between. This CDR3 is built from 14 residues. Germline CDR1 is SGHVS and CDR2 is FQNEAQ. The CDR3 is CASSSGTGNTEAFF. The CDR3 coding sequence is TGTGCCAGCAGCTCGGGGACTGGCAACACTGAAGCTTTCTTT.

The chain carries TRBV29-1 and TRBJ1-4; TRBD1 might be the D (6 bases). V lost 8 bases to trimming and J lost 8 bases, with 18 bases between them. Germline CDR1 reads SQVTM; CDR2 reads ANQGSEA. The CDR3 is 13 residues long. CDR3 DNA: TGCAGCCCACTGACAGGTCAACACGAAAAACTGTTTTTT. Amino acids: CSPLTGQHEKLFF.

The chain is built from TRBV13 and TRBJ2-7, with TRBD2 as a possible D gene (5 bases). The CDR3 has 15 amino acids. The V gene's germline CDR1 is PRHDT and CDR2 FYEKMQ (reference sequence). Trimming took off 7 bases at V and 0 bases at J, with 16 bases between the two ends. In DNA form, the CDR3 reads TGTGCCAGCACGAGAGAGGGCGGGCCCTCCTACGAGCAGTACTTC. Translating it yields CASTREGGPSYEQYF.

This clonotype occurred many times. The chain combines TRBV2 with TRBJ2-7; no clear D. V dropped 0 bases and J dropped 6 bases, with 9 bases sitting between them. CDR1 and CDR2 (germline): SNHLY, FYNNEI. The CDR3 has 13 amino acids. The CDR3 DNA follows: TGTGCCAGCAGTGAAGCATGGGGTGGCGAGCAGTACTTC. It encodes CASSEAWGGEQYF.

This clonotype has only a few counts. V is TRBV24-1 and J is TRBJ2-3; D gene ambiguous. The germline CDR1 and CDR2 sequences are KGHDR and SFDVKD. This CDR3 comprises 11 residues. Trimming removed 9 bases at V and 6 bases at J, with 9 bases between. CDR3 bases: TGTGCCACCGCCTCGACGGATACGCAGTATTTT. Translation gives CATASTDTQYF.

This clonotype was observed at least ten times. V usage is TRBV5-1 and J usage is TRBJ2-3; D remains ambiguous. Trimming left V 0 bases short and J 0 bases short, with 5 bases between. The length of the CDR3 is 14 residues. Germline loops: CDR1 SGHRS, CDR2 YFSETQ. The CDR3 nucleotides read TGCGCCAGCAGCTTGGAGTATAGCACAGATACGCAGTATTTT. It translates to CASSLEYSTDTQYF.

This clonotype occurred many times. The chain employs TRBV29-1 and TRBJ2-1, with D possibly being TRBD2 (6 bases). The germline gives CDR1 SQVTM, CDR2 ANQGSEA. The V end lost 3 bases, the J end lost 9 bases, and 21 bases lay between the germline ends. This CDR3 has 15 amino acids. The CDR3 spells CSVEGYQWDSSEQFF. CDR3 sequence (DNA): TGCAGCGTTGAGGGCTACCAGTGGGACTCGAGTGAGCAGTTCTTC.

The sample holds many counts of this clonotype. The gene calls are TRBV5-1 and TRBJ1-1, with TRBD1 matching over 7 bases. Trimming removed 4 bases from V and 0 bases from J; junction bases left unmatched: 6. Germline CDR1 and CDR2: SGHRS and YFSETQ. The CDR3 length is 15 residues. CDR3 loop: CASSPPGQLNTEAFF. The CDR3 region has the DNA TGCGCCAGCAGCCCCCCGGGACAGCTGAACACTGAAGCTTTCTTT.

The chain has TRBV29-1 and TRBJ2-6; D is unclear. The ends were cut back, 6 bases at V and 0 bases at J, with 6 bases in the middle. The CDR3 extends over 13 amino acids. CDR1 is SQVTM and CDR2 is ANQGSEA in the germline V gene. In DNA form, the CDR3 reads TGCAGCGTCTATACCTCTGGGGCCAACGTCCTGACTTTC. Its protein product is CSVYTSGANVLTF.

This clonotype was counted between two and nine times. J is TRBJ1-2 and V is TRBV20-1, with D uncertain. Trimming took off 7 bases at V and 8 bases at J, with 20 bases between the two ends. CDR3 length: 13 residues. Germline CDR1 DFQATT, CDR2 SNEGSKA (reference sequence). This CDR3 reads CSVPSSSSRGYTF. In nucleotides, the CDR3 is TGCAGTGTCCCAAGTAGCAGCTCCAGGGGCTACACCTTC.

The J gene is TRBJ1-4, the V gene TRBV2, with 9 bases lining up with TRBD1. This CDR3 has 21 amino acids. V lost 1 base and J lost 0; bases outside the gene matches: 15. CDR1 SNHLY and CDR2 FYNNEI come from the germline V gene. The CDR3 spells CASSEEFPGTGLGATNEKLFF. CDR3 DNA sequence: TGTGCCAGCAGTGAAGAATTCCCCGGGACAGGGTTGGGAGCAACTAATGAAAAACTGTTTTTT.

This clonotype appeared many times. This chain connects TRBV10-3 to TRBJ1-5; 8 bases are a match to TRBD1. V was pared by 3 bases and J by 4 bases, with 5 bases of the junction left unmatched. CDR3 size: 15 residues. Germline V gives CDR1 ENHRY, CDR2 SYGVKD. The CDR3 nucleotides are TGTGCCATCAGTGATGACAGGGGCAAGAATCAGCCCCAGCATTTT. Residues: CAISDDRGKNQPQHF.

Turning to this clonotype: This may come from a read error, since a much larger clone is one base off. The V call is TRBV27, the J call TRBJ1-2; D uncertain. CDR3 length equals 14 residues. Germline CDR1 reads MNHEY; CDR2 reads SMNVEV (reference sequence). V was cut by 4 bases and J by 4 bases, with 13 bases left in between. The CDR3 reads CASSYRGTGYGYTF. As DNA, the CDR3 is TGTGCCAGCAGTTATAGAGGTACTGGCTATGGCTACACCTTC.